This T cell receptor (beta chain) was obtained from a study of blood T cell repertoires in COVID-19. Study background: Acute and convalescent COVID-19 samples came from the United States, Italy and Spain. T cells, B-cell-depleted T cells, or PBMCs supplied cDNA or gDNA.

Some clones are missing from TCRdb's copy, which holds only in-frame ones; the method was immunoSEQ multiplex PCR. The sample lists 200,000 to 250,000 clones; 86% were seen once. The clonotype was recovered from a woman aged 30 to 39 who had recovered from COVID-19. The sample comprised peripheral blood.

The CDR3 DNA is TGTGCCAGCACCGTCCAAAGGGGATTGGAGACCCAGTACTTC. Translation: CASTVQRGLETQYF. This sequence joins TRBV7-2 and TRBJ2-5; D may be TRBD1 (5 bases). Germline V gene sequence: CDR1 SGHTA, CDR2 FQGNSA. Trimming took 7 bases from V and 5 from J, leaving 17 bases between them. The CDR3 has 14 amino acids.